This is a list of T cell receptor beta chains from one sample in a study of T cell repertoires in cytomegalovirus infection. MiXCR, run by TCRdb on the reads, gives a single entry per CDR3 protein. Here the sample spans approximately 750,000 distinct CDR3 sequences, roughly a third being singletons. The sample consisted of PBMCs. These receptors came from a human donor in good health (CMV status not recorded). Some clones in this sample may be carry-over from other donors' samples. CDR3s include the opening cysteine and the closing phenylalanine or tryptophan. A D gene is named only where the DNA matches it firmly. Part of the rows lack a size; the others show once, few, many or a class for expanded clones.

CDR3 protein	CDR3 DNA	V gene	J gene	clone size	D gene
CASSFTSGSERVTDTQYF	TGTGCCAGCAGTTTCACTAGCGGGAGTGAAAGGGTGACAGATACGCAGTATTTT	TRBV12-3/TRBV12-4	TRBJ2-3	NA	TRBD2
CSVPGLAGYTGELFF	TGCAGTGTCCCGGGACTAGCGGGATACACCGGGGAGCTGTTTTTT	TRBV20-1	TRBJ2-2	NA	TRBD2
CASRSSGGSDEKLFF	TGTGCCAGCAGATCCAGCGGGGGCAGCGATGAAAAACTGTTTTTT	TRBV7-9	TRBJ1-4	few	NA
CASSFPTEVSGNTIYF	TGTGCCAGCAGCTTCCCGACGGAGGTCTCCGGAAACACCATATATTTT	TRBV28	TRBJ1-3	few	NA
CSVGGVGEQYF	TGCAGCGTTGGCGGGGTGGGCGAGCAGTACTTC	TRBV29-1	TRBJ2-7	few	NA
CASSYHSYTEAFF	TGTGCCAGCAGCTACCACTCGTACACTGAAGCTTTCTTT	TRBV7-2	TRBJ1-1	NA	NA
CASSPRDRENTEAFF	TGTGCCAGCAGTCCAAGGGACAGGGAGAACACTGAAGCTTTCTTT	TRBV6-6	TRBJ1-1	NA	TRBD1
CATSDRAGAQTQYF	TGTGCCACCAGTGATCGGGCGGGAGCGCAGACCCAGTACTTC	TRBV24-1	TRBJ2-5	few	TRBD2
CATSDPGGIHTDTQYF	TGTGCCACCAGTGATCCAGGGGGAATACACACAGATACGCAGTATTTT	TRBV24-1	TRBJ2-3	many	TRBD1
CASSLVRDPGNTIYF	TGTGCCAGCAGCTTAGTACGGGACCCTGGAAACACCATATATTTT	TRBV7-8	TRBJ1-3	few	NA
CASSPGLAGGNSYEQYF	TGTGCCAGCAGTCCCGGACTAGCGGGAGGGAACTCCTACGAGCAGTACTTC	TRBV6-2/TRBV6-3	TRBJ2-7	NA	TRBD2
CASSPWTGNIIGYTF	TGTGCCAGCAGCCCGTGGACAGGGAATATAATTGGCTACACCTTC	TRBV5-6	TRBJ1-2	NA	TRBD1
CASSAHLTGTATYGYTF	TGTGCCAGTAGTGCGCACCTGACCGGGACGGCAACCTATGGCTACACCTTC	TRBV19	TRBJ1-2	NA	NA
CASSQEPRGGGTEAFF	TGTGCCAGCAGCCAAGAGCCCAGGGGGGGTGGCACTGAAGCTTTCTTT	TRBV4-2	TRBJ1-1	few	TRBD1
CASSLGYRGTSYEQYF	TGTGCCAGCAGCTTAGGGTACAGGGGCACCTCCTACGAGCAGTACTTC	TRBV11-2	TRBJ2-7	few	TRBD1
CASRLGQGSYEQYF	TGTGCCAGCAGGCTCGGACAGGGTTCCTACGAGCAGTACTTC	TRBV6-1	TRBJ2-7	NA	TRBD1
CASNPAGTGRFKTQYF	TGTGCCAGCAACCCCGCCGGGACAGGGAGATTCAAGACCCAGTACTTC	TRBV28	TRBJ2-5	NA	TRBD1
CASSLVQGRTDTQYF	TGTGCCAGCAGCTTAGTGCAGGGGCGCACAGATACGCAGTATTTT	TRBV7-2	TRBJ2-3	many	NA
CASIFEGSGTDTQYF	TGTGCCAGCATCTTCGAGGGATCGGGCACAGATACGCAGTATTTT	TRBV11-3	TRBJ2-3	NA	NA
CASSSIKTPNEKLFF	TGTGCCAGCAGCTCGATCAAAACCCCGAATGAAAAACTGTTTTTT	TRBV7-8	TRBJ1-4	many	NA
CASSLYSGGIMGNEQFF	TGTGCCAGCAGTCTTTACTCAGGGGGTATAATGGGGAATGAGCAGTTCTTC	TRBV12-3/TRBV12-4	TRBJ2-1	NA	TRBD1
CAIFKRGGGSNEQYF	TGTGCCATCTTTAAAAGAGGGGGAGGCTCCAACGAGCAGTACTTC	TRBV7-6	TRBJ2-7	NA	NA
CASSPRIGDTQYF	TGTGCCAGCAGCCCACGTATCGGAGATACGCAGTATTTT	TRBV12-3/TRBV12-4	TRBJ2-3	few	NA
CASSDGTSGGPSTDTQYF	TGTGCCAGCAGCGACGGGACTAGCGGGGGCCCAAGCACAGATACGCAGTATTTT	TRBV7-6	TRBJ2-3	NA	TRBD2
CASSQWDREFNEKLFF	TGTGCCAGCAGCCAATGGGACAGGGAGTTTAATGAAAAACTGTTTTTT	TRBV5-6	TRBJ1-4	NA	TRBD1
CASSQVRGTGDTEAFF	TGTGCCAGCAGCCAAGTGAGAGGTACTGGGGACACTGAAGCTTTCTTT	TRBV4-2	TRBJ1-1	few	NA
CASSPSSGYNSPLHF	TGTGCCAGCAGCCCATCCTCGGGATATAATTCACCCCTCCACTTT	TRBV7-8	TRBJ1-6	NA	NA
CASTGRLSSTDTQYF	TGTGCCAGTACCGGGAGGTTATCTAGCACAGATACGCAGTATTTT	TRBV28	TRBJ2-3	NA	TRBD2
CASSPPGLAALNEQFF	TGTGCCAGCAGCCCCCCGGGACTAGCGGCCCTCAATGAGCAGTTCTTC	TRBV7-2	TRBJ2-1	many	TRBD2
CASSQGGHGANYGYTF	TGCGCCAGCAGCCAGGGGGGACACGGGGCTAACTATGGCTACACCTTC	TRBV4-1	TRBJ1-2	many	NA
CASNEQGEGTEAFF	TGTGCCAGCAACGAACAGGGGGAAGGCACTGAAGCTTTCTTT	TRBV2	TRBJ1-1	few	TRBD1
CASSFNRGGQETQYF	TGCGCCAGCAGCTTCAACAGGGGGGGCCAAGAGACCCAGTACTTC	TRBV5-1	TRBJ2-5	NA	NA
CASSLSSYEAFF	TGTGCCAGCAGTTTATCCAGCTATGAAGCTTTCTTT	TRBV28	TRBJ1-1	few	NA
CASSLWLSYEQYF	TGTGCCAGCAGCTTATGGTTGAGCTACGAGCAGTACTTC	TRBV7-2	TRBJ2-7	NA	NA
CASSDGTGDFNEQFF	TGTGCCAGCAGCGACGGGACAGGGGATTTCAATGAGCAGTTCTTC	TRBV27	TRBJ2-1	NA	TRBD1
CASSPTLAGNSPLHF	TGTGCCAGCAGCCCGACCCTGGCGGGAAATTCACCCCTCCACTTT	TRBV11-1	TRBJ1-6	NA	NA
CARGQADANTGELFF	TGTGCCAGAGGCCAAGCAGACGCGAACACCGGGGAGCTGTTTTTT	TRBV12-3/TRBV12-4	TRBJ2-2	NA	NA
CASSPGVAGGSQYF	TGCGCCAGCAGCCCCGGGGTAGCGGGGGGTTCCCAGTACTTC	TRBV10-1	TRBJ2-5	few	TRBD2
CASRRDTDNEQFF	TGTGCCAGCAGAAGGGACACCGACAATGAGCAGTTCTTC	TRBV2	TRBJ2-1	NA	NA
CASSITGTYEQYF	TGTGCCAGTAGTATCACAGGCACCTACGAGCAGTACTTC	TRBV19	TRBJ2-7	once	NA
CASSWTGLAEKLFF	TGTGCCAGCAGTTGGACAGGGCTAGCCGAAAAACTGTTTTTT	TRBV6-6	TRBJ1-4	once	TRBD1
CASSLSGPETQYF	TGTGCCAGCAGTTTATCAGGGCCAGAGACCCAGTACTTC	TRBV28	TRBJ2-5	NA	NA
CASSLEAGIPYEQYF	TGTGCCAGCAGCTTAGAGGCGGGAATCCCTTACGAGCAGTACTTC	TRBV7-2	TRBJ2-7	few	NA
CASSGPRGGGTEAFF	TGTGCCAGCAGCGGTCCTAGGGGGGGAGGCACTGAAGCTTTCTTT	TRBV7-6	TRBJ1-1	NA	NA
CASSLDRAGRETQYF	TGCGCCAGCAGCTTGGACAGGGCGGGACGGGAGACCCAGTACTTC	TRBV5-1	TRBJ2-5	few	NA
CASSLIQESSYNSPLHF	TGTGCCAGCAGCCTGATACAGGAATCCTCCTATAATTCACCCCTCCACTTT	TRBV5-5	TRBJ1-6	NA	NA
CASSFSGNTDTQYF	TGTGCCAGCAGCTTTAGCGGGAACACAGATACGCAGTATTTT	TRBV7-8	TRBJ2-3	many	TRBD2
CASSLDSDSGNTIYF	TGTGCCAGCAGCTTAGACAGTGACTCTGGAAACACCATATATTTT	TRBV7-2	TRBJ1-3	NA	NA
CASSFGTANYEQYF	TGCGCCAGCAGCTTCGGGACAGCTAACTACGAGCAGTACTTC	TRBV5-1	TRBJ2-7	NA	TRBD1
CASSFDRYNEKLFF	TGTGCCAGCAGCTTCGACAGGTATAATGAAAAACTGTTTTTT	TRBV5-6	TRBJ1-4	NA	NA
CASSSYVATYEQYF	TGTGCCAGCAGTTCCTATGTGGCTACCTACGAGCAGTACTTC	TRBV28	TRBJ2-7	many	NA
CASSWPGTVNTEAFF	TGCGCCAGCAGTTGGCCCGGGACGGTGAACACTGAAGCTTTCTTT	TRBV10-2	TRBJ1-1	few	NA
CASSRSIRNGYTF	TGTGCCAGCAGTAGGAGCATACGAAATGGCTACACCTTC	TRBV28	TRBJ1-2	NA	NA
CSASEGVTEAFF	TGCAGTGCCTCAGAGGGGGTCACTGAAGCTTTCTTT	TRBV20-1	TRBJ1-1	many	NA